The 2 T cell receptor beta chains below were found in one sample sequenced in a study of cytomegalovirus exposure and HLA in healthy donors. Sequencing used immunoSEQ multiplex PCR; TCRdb keeps in-frame clones, though not all of them. The sample shows 150,000 to 200,000 clones, about 81% of them seen only once. Sequenced sample: PBMCs. These receptors were collected from a young woman in good health and CMV-seronegative.

To note about this clone: Within the sample, other DNA sequences also encode this same CDR3. The V and J genes are TRBV5-1 and TRBJ1-5; TRBD1 agrees at 7 bases. With 4 bases clipped from V and 0 bases from J, the junction kept 1 base outside the gene matches. This CDR3 spans 14 amino acids. Germline CDR1 SGHRS, CDR2 YFSETQ. This CDR3 is CASSPGGSNQPQHF. The CDR3 DNA is TGCGCCAGCAGCCCAGGGGGTAGCAATCAGCCCCAGCATTTT.

This clone has just one count. V is TRBV7-8 and J is TRBJ1-1; TRBD1 is a possible D gene (6 bases). Germline CDR1 SGHVS, CDR2 FQNEAQ. Between the trimmed V and J ends, which lost 1 base and 6 bases, there was a span of 18 bases. This CDR3 spans 16 amino acids. CDR3 coding DNA: TGTGCCAGCAGCTTAGGGCCGGGGGGGCTGAGCGCTGAAGCTTTCTTT. Its translation is CASSLGPGGLSAEAFF.